Listed below are T cell receptor beta chains from one sample, sequenced in a study of PD-1 blockade in classical Hodgkin lymphoma. The assay was immunoSEQ multiplex PCR, and TCRdb's table has in-frame clones only and misses some. This sample has about 97,000 clones, with over 80% found just once. Sequencing used peripheral blood mononuclear cells (PBMCs), obtained at baseline. The receptors were gathered from a human donor with classical Hodgkin lymphoma. Both conserved end residues are part of each CDR3. The order of the fields is CDR3 DNA, CDR3 protein, clone size, D gene, J gene, V gene. A D gene is named only where the DNA matches it firmly. Clone size is given for some rows only: seen once, a few or many times, or a class if the clone is expanded.

TGTGCTAGTGGGAAGAGGACAGGGTGGAGCACTGAAGCTTTCTTT | CASGKRTGWSTEAFF | NA | TRBD1 | TRBJ1-1 | TRBV12-5
TGTGCCATCCAAGGGGGTTCGGGCACCGGGGAGCTGTTTTTT | CAIQGGSGTGELFF | NA | NA | TRBJ2-2 | TRBV10-3
TGCGCCAGCAGGGCGGCGGGGCCGGGCGGGGAGCAGTTCTTC | CASRAAGPGGEQFF | NA | NA | TRBJ2-1 | TRBV10-2
TGTGCCAGTAGTTCGCCACCCCTACCGGGACCGTCCTCTGGAAACACCATATATTTT | CASSSPPLPGPSSGNTIYF | NA | NA | TRBJ1-3 | TRBV19
TGTGCCAGCATGCGGGGCTCAGCGGGGCCCCAGCATTTT | CASMRGSAGPQHF | NA | NA | TRBJ1-5 | TRBV6-6
TGTGCCAGCAGCTTGGGAGTAAACAATGAGCAGTTCTTC | CASSLGVNNEQFF | once | NA | TRBJ2-1 | TRBV5-6
TGTGCCAGCAGCCGCTCGACAAACTCCTACGAGCAGTACTTC | CASSRSTNSYEQYF | NA | NA | TRBJ2-7 | TRBV11-2
TGCGCCAGCAGGCTTGGTGGGACTACTAGCTACGAGCAGTACTTC | CASRLGGTTSYEQYF | few | TRBD2 | TRBJ2-7 | TRBV5-1
TGTGCCATCAGTGTTGACGGGCGGGAGCAGTACTTC | CAISVDGREQYF | NA | NA | TRBJ2-7 | TRBV10-3
TGTGCCAGCAGAAAGAACCCCAATTCTGAGCAGTTCTTC | CASRKNPNSEQFF | NA | NA | TRBJ2-1 | TRBV5-8
TGCAGCGCCTCACAGGTCGGGGAGACCCAGTACTTC | CSASQVGETQYF | NA | NA | TRBJ2-5 | TRBV29-1
TGTGCCAGCAGCCCCCTAGCGGGGTACACTGAAGCTTTCTTT | CASSPLAGYTEAFF | NA | NA | TRBJ1-1 | TRBV7-9
TGTGCCAGCAGTTACAGGTTTAGCAATCAGCCCCAGCATTTT | CASSYRFSNQPQHF | NA | NA | TRBJ1-5 | TRBV27
TGTGCCAGCAGCTTAGAGGGCTGGGGGGCCAAGGATGAGCAGTTCTTC | CASSLEGWGAKDEQFF | NA | NA | TRBJ2-1 | TRBV7-9
TGCGCCAGCAGCTTGTCTGGGGTTGGGGAAAAACTGTTTTTT | CASSLSGVGEKLFF | NA | NA | TRBJ1-4 | TRBV5-1
TGTGCCAGCTCACCCTCGTTTAGCTCCTACGAGCAGTACTTC | CASSPSFSSYEQYF | NA | NA | TRBJ2-7 | TRBV18
TGTGCCAGCAGCCCTTATGCAACTAATGAAAAACTGTTTTTT | CASSPYATNEKLFF | NA | NA | TRBJ1-4 | TRBV5-4
TGCGCCAGCAGCTTGGCCTATTCGGGAGGGTACAATGAGCAGTTCTTC | CASSLAYSGGYNEQFF | NA | TRBD2 | TRBJ2-1 | TRBV5-1
TGTGCCAGCAGAGGGACTTCCCACAGGGGGACCCAGTACTTC | CASRGTSHRGTQYF | NA | NA | TRBJ2-5 | TRBV2
TGCGCCAGCAGCTCCCCGACTGCTTCCGGGGAGCTGTTTTTT | CASSSPTASGELFF | NA | NA | TRBJ2-2 | TRBV5-1
TGCGCCAGCATCCAACACGGCTCCGCGAACACCGGGGAGCTGTTTTTT | CASIQHGSANTGELFF | once | NA | TRBJ2-2 | TRBV5-1
TGTGCCAGCTCACCCTCAACGCGGACTAGCGGGAGTATGGGATCCTACAATGAGCAGTTCTTC | CASSPSTRTSGSMGSYNEQFF | NA | TRBD2 | TRBJ2-1 | TRBV18
TGTGCCAGCTCACCAGACCCCCTCGAGCAGTACTTC | CASSPDPLEQYF | NA | NA | TRBJ2-7 | TRBV18
TGTGCCAGCGGGCAAGCGGGAGTGGGCACAGATACGCAGTATTTT | CASGQAGVGTDTQYF | NA | TRBD2 | TRBJ2-3 | TRBV27
TGTGCCATCGGCAAGGGGCCGAATTCCTACGAGCAGTACTTC | CAIGKGPNSYEQYF | NA | NA | TRBJ2-7 | TRBV10-3
TGTGCCAGCAGTTTATATGGGACGGAGAACACTGAAGCTTTCTTT | CASSLYGTENTEAFF | NA | NA | TRBJ1-1 | TRBV28
TGTGCCAGCAGCTTATTGCCTGGGGTAGCGGGCTTCGGGGAGCTGTTTTTT | CASSLLPGVAGFGELFF | NA | TRBD2 | TRBJ2-2 | TRBV7-8
TGCGCCAGCAGCTTGTCCCCGACGGAAGAGCAGTACTTC | CASSLSPTEEQYF | NA | NA | TRBJ2-7 | TRBV5-1
TGTGCCAGCAGCAGAGCGGGAGGGACCGACGAGCAGTACTTC | CASSRAGGTDEQYF | NA | TRBD2 | TRBJ2-7 | TRBV5-8
TGTGCCAGCAGCTTTTCTGCGGGCAATCAGCCCCAGCATTTT | CASSFSAGNQPQHF | NA | NA | TRBJ1-5 | TRBV7-2
TGTGCCAGCAGCTCGGGGGCGGGAGGATTGTGGGAGCAGTACTTC | CASSSGAGGLWEQYF | NA | TRBD2 | TRBJ2-7 | TRBV6-6
TGTGCCAGCAGCCCAAAACTAACCGGGACTAGCGGGAGGAGAGGTGAGCAGTTCTTC | CASSPKLTGTSGRRGEQFF | NA | TRBD2 | TRBJ2-1 | TRBV13
TGCAGCGTTGATGCAGGGGCAAGATGGGACGAGCAGTACTTC | CSVDAGARWDEQYF | NA | NA | TRBJ2-7 | TRBV29-1
TGTGCCAGCAGTGGGACAGGGGCCACCGGGGAGCTGTTTTTT | CASSGTGATGELFF | NA | TRBD1 | TRBJ2-2 | TRBV28
TGTGCCTGGAGCCCCGGTTTAGGAAACACTGAAGCTTTCTTT | CAWSPGLGNTEAFF | NA | NA | TRBJ1-1 | TRBV30
TGTGCCAGCAGAAACCTCTGGGGGTCTTCTATCGAGCAGTACTTC | CASRNLWGSSIEQYF | NA | NA | TRBJ2-7 | TRBV6-5
TGTGCCAGCTCACCTAATTTGAACACTGAAGCTTTCTTT | CASSPNLNTEAFF | once | NA | TRBJ1-1 | TRBV18
TGTGCCAGCAGCCCCCCTAACACCGGGGAGCTGTTTTTT | CASSPPNTGELFF | NA | NA | TRBJ2-2 | TRBV9
TGTGCCAGCAGCCCGGACAGGGTCGGTGAAGCTTTCTTT | CASSPDRVGEAFF | NA | TRBD1 | TRBJ1-1 | TRBV7-7
TGTGCCAGCAGTCCCGCTAGGGGCGGCGAGTTCTTC | CASSPARGGEFF | NA | NA | TRBJ2-1 | TRBV27
TGTGCCATCAGTGGACAGGCCCTGGAGACCCAGTACTTC | CAISGQALETQYF | NA | NA | TRBJ2-5 | TRBV10-3
TGCGCCAGCAGCTTGGAGCCGTCCAGAAACACCATATATTTT | CASSLEPSRNTIYF | NA | NA | TRBJ1-3 | TRBV5-1
TGTGCCACCGAGGGGACTGGCACCGGGGAGCTGTTTTTT | CATEGTGTGELFF | NA | NA | TRBJ2-2 | TRBV10-3
TGTGCCAGCAGCCAAGAGCGGAGCTCCTACGAGCAGTACTTC | CASSQERSSYEQYF | NA | NA | TRBJ2-7 | TRBV27
TGTGCCAGCAGACAAACGGTACAGTATGAAGCTTTCTTT | CASRQTVQYEAFF | few | NA | TRBJ1-1 | TRBV6-5
TGTGCCAGCAGTCCTGCGGGAGGAAGGGCCGGGGAGCTGTTTTTT | CASSPAGGRAGELFF | NA | TRBD2 | TRBJ2-2 | TRBV27
TGTGCCAGCAGTTTCAGGGGAGCGGGCTACACCTTC | CASSFRGAGYTF | NA | NA | TRBJ1-2 | TRBV28
TGTGCCATCCAGAGGGGGGAAAGTCGGGGCAATGAGCAGTTCTTC | CAIQRGESRGNEQFF | NA | NA | TRBJ2-1 | TRBV10-3
TGCGCCAGCAGCTTGACGCCGGGGGACGCCAGCTCCTACAATGAGCAGTTCTTC | CASSLTPGDASSYNEQFF | NA | NA | TRBJ2-1 | TRBV5-1
TGTGCCAGCAGCCAGAGGGCAGGGGGCACAGATACGCAGTATTTT | CASSQRAGGTDTQYF | NA | NA | TRBJ2-3 | TRBV11-3
TGTGCTATACGGGGGGGGAACACTGAAGCTTTCTTT | CAIRGGNTEAFF | few | NA | TRBJ1-1 | TRBV11-2
TGTGCCAGCAGTCCCGGGACAGCCTACGAGCAGTACTTC | CASSPGTAYEQYF | NA | TRBD1 | TRBJ2-7 | TRBV25-1
TGTGCCAGCAGCGCGGCGGGTGGCACTGAAGCTTTCTTT | CASSAAGGTEAFF | NA | NA | TRBJ1-1 | TRBV6-1
TGTGCCAGTAGTAGGTGGGGCACAGATACGCAGTATTTT | CASSRWGTDTQYF | once | NA | TRBJ2-3 | TRBV19
TGTGCCAGCAGCCCGTACCTTGGGGCATACAATGAGCAGTTCTTC | CASSPYLGAYNEQFF | NA | NA | TRBJ2-1 | TRBV11-2
TGTGCCAGCAGCGTAGGACTAGCGGTTTTCACCGGGGAGCTGTTTTTT | CASSVGLAVFTGELFF | once | TRBD2 | TRBJ2-2 | TRBV9
TGTGCCAGCAGTTTAAAGGCTGGGACAGGGGTTAACGAGCAGTACTTC | CASSLKAGTGVNEQYF | NA | TRBD1 | TRBJ2-7 | TRBV27
TGCGCCAGCAGCCAATGGAGAGGCGAGACCCAGTACTTC | CASSQWRGETQYF | NA | NA | TRBJ2-5 | TRBV4-1
TGTGCCAGCTCACCCCTGACAGCAAGAAACACCGGGGAGCTGTTTTTT | CASSPLTARNTGELFF | NA | NA | TRBJ2-2 | TRBV18